This is a list of T cell receptor beta chains from one sample in a study of shared clonotypes between healthy human individuals. Sequencing was performed with immunoSEQ multiplex PCR; in TCRdb, only in-frame clones are kept and a portion is missing. The sample yields some 980,000 clones, around 80% seen once. What was sequenced was memory CD4+ T cells sorted from blood. All receptors come from a man between 18 and 29 years old in good health. CDR3s include the opening cysteine and the closing phenylalanine or tryptophan. The D gene is left open where the match is weak. The listing skips clone size in some rows; elsewhere it reads once, few, many or a size class.

D gene: .; J gene: TRBJ1-4; V gene: TRBV18; clone size: .; CDR3 DNA: TGTGCCAGCTCAAACCTGCAATGGGAAAAACTGTTTTTT; CDR3 protein: CASSNLQWEKLFF
D gene: .; J gene: TRBJ1-6; V gene: TRBV18; clone size: .; CDR3 DNA: TGTGCCAGCTCCCTCCGGGACGGTAATTCACCCCTCCACTTT; CDR3 protein: CASSLRDGNSPLHF
D gene: .; J gene: TRBJ2-7; V gene: TRBV11-2; clone size: .; CDR3 DNA: TGTGCCAGCAGCTTAGTTAGGGGTCCGGGTGCCTACGAGCAGTACTTC; CDR3 protein: CASSLVRGPGAYEQYF
D gene: TRBD1; J gene: TRBJ1-4; V gene: TRBV2; clone size: .; CDR3 DNA: TGTGCCAGCAGTGAATCAGGACAGGGAGGGAATGAAAAACTGTTTTTT; CDR3 protein: CASSESGQGGNEKLFF
D gene: TRBD1; J gene: TRBJ1-3; V gene: TRBV5-1; clone size: .; CDR3 DNA: TGCGCCAGCATGATAGGGGGCAAGTCTGCAGGAAACACCATATATTTT; CDR3 protein: CASMIGGKSAGNTIYF
D gene: TRBD1; J gene: TRBJ2-5; V gene: TRBV5-6; clone size: .; CDR3 DNA: TGTGCCAGCAGCCGCATTGGGGACAGGGAGACCCAGTACTTC; CDR3 protein: CASSRIGDRETQYF
D gene: TRBD1; J gene: TRBJ2-5; V gene: TRBV7-2; clone size: .; CDR3 DNA: TGTGCCAGCAGCTGGACAGGGGGCCGCCAAGAGACCCAGTACTTC; CDR3 protein: CASSWTGGRQETQYF
D gene: .; J gene: TRBJ2-3; V gene: TRBV28; clone size: .; CDR3 DNA: TGTGCCAGCAGCCACAGGTCGACAGATACGCAGTATTTT; CDR3 protein: CASSHRSTDTQYF
D gene: .; J gene: TRBJ1-1; V gene: TRBV27; clone size: few; CDR3 DNA: TGTGCCAGCAGTTTGGGGAGGCAGAACACTGAAGCTTTCTTT; CDR3 protein: CASSLGRQNTEAFF
D gene: .; J gene: TRBJ2-5; V gene: TRBV5-1; clone size: .; CDR3 DNA: TGCGCCAGCAGCTTGTCACCGACCTACCAAGAGACCCAGTACTTC; CDR3 protein: CASSLSPTYQETQYF
D gene: .; J gene: TRBJ1-5; V gene: TRBV9; clone size: .; CDR3 DNA: TGTGCCAGCAGCGTAGGCAGGGATAGCAATCAGCCCCAGCATTTT; CDR3 protein: CASSVGRDSNQPQHF
D gene: .; J gene: TRBJ2-2; V gene: TRBV18; clone size: .; CDR3 DNA: TGTGCCAGCTCACCACCGAGGCCCACGGGACCCGGGGAGCTGTTTTTT; CDR3 protein: CASSPPRPTGPGELFF
D gene: .; J gene: TRBJ2-2; V gene: TRBV6-1; clone size: few; CDR3 DNA: TGTGCCAGCAAGGGACACCTTAACACCGGGGAGCTGTTTTTT; CDR3 protein: CASKGHLNTGELFF
D gene: .; J gene: TRBJ2-1; V gene: TRBV2; clone size: .; CDR3 DNA: TGTGCCAGCAGCGGACTATATATTTCAAGTGAGCAGTTCTTC; CDR3 protein: CASSGLYISSEQFF
D gene: .; J gene: TRBJ1-3; V gene: TRBV11-1; clone size: once; CDR3 DNA: TGTGCCAGCAGCTTCGAAGATAGAAACACCATATATTTT; CDR3 protein: CASSFEDRNTIYF
D gene: .; J gene: TRBJ2-3; V gene: TRBV11-1; clone size: .; CDR3 DNA: TGTGCCAGCAGCCCGGACCTGGGAGATACGCAGTATTTT; CDR3 protein: CASSPDLGDTQYF
D gene: .; J gene: TRBJ2-1; V gene: TRBV10-3; clone size: .; CDR3 DNA: TGTGCCATCACTCGCGGCAGGGGGGGAAGTGAGCAGTTCTTC; CDR3 protein: CAITRGRGGSEQFF
D gene: TRBD1; J gene: TRBJ2-2; V gene: TRBV4-1; clone size: .; CDR3 DNA: TGCGCCAGCAGACCCGGACAGGGGGTGTCCGGGGAGCTGTTTTTT; CDR3 protein: CASRPGQGVSGELFF
D gene: .; J gene: TRBJ2-3; V gene: TRBV7-3; clone size: many; CDR3 DNA: TGTGCCAGCAGCCAACCGGGGGGCACAGATACGCAGTATTTT; CDR3 protein: CASSQPGGTDTQYF
D gene: .; J gene: TRBJ2-3; V gene: TRBV5-1; clone size: .; CDR3 DNA: TGCGCCAGCAGCTTGTGGGGGTCTAGCACAGATACGCAGTATTTT; CDR3 protein: CASSLWGSSTDTQYF
D gene: .; J gene: TRBJ1-2; V gene: TRBV28; clone size: few; CDR3 DNA: TGTGCCAGCACAGGGTTTAACTATGGCTACACCTTC; CDR3 protein: CASTGFNYGYTF
D gene: .; J gene: TRBJ2-1; V gene: TRBV6-4; clone size: many; CDR3 DNA: TGTGCCAGCAGTGAAGATATCCGAAGCAATGAGCAGTTCTTC; CDR3 protein: CASSEDIRSNEQFF
D gene: .; J gene: TRBJ2-2; V gene: TRBV19; clone size: once; CDR3 DNA: TGTGCCAGTAGTCCCACTAGCTTGAACACCGGGGAGCTGTTTTTT; CDR3 protein: CASSPTSLNTGELFF
D gene: TRBD2; J gene: TRBJ2-3; V gene: TRBV7-2; clone size: .; CDR3 DNA: TGTGCCAGCAGCGTAGGACTAGAAGATTTCACAGATACGCAGTATTTT; CDR3 protein: CASSVGLEDFTDTQYF
D gene: .; J gene: TRBJ2-7; V gene: TRBV2; clone size: few; CDR3 DNA: TGTGCCAGCTCGGGGTTCTCCGAGCAGTACTTC; CDR3 protein: CASSGFSEQYF
D gene: .; J gene: TRBJ1-1; V gene: TRBV5-1; clone size: once; CDR3 DNA: TGCGCCAGCATGTCCGGGACTGCGAACACTGAAGCTTTCTTT; CDR3 protein: CASMSGTANTEAFF
D gene: .; J gene: TRBJ1-1; V gene: TRBV29-1; clone size: few; CDR3 DNA: TGCAGCGTTGAAAGACCCTCAGTGAACACTGAAGCTTTCTTT; CDR3 protein: CSVERPSVNTEAFF
D gene: .; J gene: TRBJ2-1; V gene: TRBV9; clone size: few; CDR3 DNA: TGTGCCAGCAGCACCGGGGATGGCTACAATGAGCAGTTCTTC; CDR3 protein: CASSTGDGYNEQFF
D gene: TRBD1; J gene: TRBJ1-4; V gene: TRBV5-1; clone size: .; CDR3 DNA: TGCGCCAGCAGCTTGACGACAGGGGTAAATGAAAAACTGTTTTTT; CDR3 protein: CASSLTTGVNEKLFF